A single T cell receptor (beta chain) is shown here with its context. The data were taken from a study of T and B cells in COVID-19 patients. For the study at large: Median age was approximately 33 years in the recovered cohort and around 67 years in the active-infection cohort.

Each TRB amplification used roughly 250-550 ng of genomic DNA from blood. TRB rearrangements were amplified by multiplex PCR with BIOMED2 TRB-A/B primers. TCRdb reprocessed the multiplex PCR reads with MiXCR, giving one entry per CDR3 protein. This sample yields around 6,500 distinct CDR3 sequences, of which roughly 32% are seen a single time; around 62% belongs to the top ten. V dropped 0 bases and J dropped 6 bases, with 11 bases sitting between them. The CDR3 runs to 14 residues. Germline lookup yields CDR1 LNHDA and CDR2 SQIVND (reference sequence). This TCR was sampled from a human donor with active COVID-19. Sequenced input: blood. The chain couples TRBV19 to TRBJ2-5; D is perhaps TRBD2 (6 bases). The CDR3 region has the DNA TGTGCCAGTAGTATAGATCTAGCGTGGCAGACCCAGTACTTC. Translating it yields CASSIDLAWQTQYF.